This entry concerns a single T cell receptor beta chain. Individual cDNA molecules were tagged with unique molecular identifiers. TCRdb re-analysed the 5' RACE reads in MiXCR, keeping a single row per CDR3 protein. The repertoire holds approximately 70,000 distinct CDR3 sequences, with 10% as singletons. This entry belongs to a study of early T cells in non-severe SARS-CoV-2 infection. Across the whole study: Investigators sequenced bulk RNA drawn from unsorted whole blood, and chains remained unpaired.

The germline V and J ends were trimmed by 4 bases and 5 bases, with 17 bases remaining between them. The CDR3 sequence is 14 residues long. Germline V lookup: CDR1 DFQATT, CDR2 SNEGSKA (reference sequence). Sequenced material: whole blood, taken at baseline. The chain carries TRBV20-1 and TRBJ2-5, with D unresolved. The clonotype was recovered from an adult who was a healthcare worker with PCR-confirmed SARS-CoV-2 infection or an uninfected control (not recorded which). The CDR3 DNA sequence: TGCAGTGCTAAGGGCCCAGACCTTGGGGAGACCCAGTACTTC. Protein product: CSAKGPDLGETQYF.